A selection of T cell receptor beta chains follows, all from one sample in a study of cytomegalovirus exposure and HLA in healthy donors. Using immunoSEQ multiplex PCR, the repertoire was profiled, and TCRdb retains in-frame clones only, with some absent. In the table there are some 140,000 clones, 73% of which are singletons. Sequenced material: PBMCs. The receptors shown here come from a woman in her forties in good health and CMV-seronegative. Each CDR3 is given with its conserved first and last residue. D genes are given only for firm matches. Some rows have no size entry. The others give once, few or many, or a class for an expanded clone.

TRBD2,TRBJ2-7,.,TRBV4-2,CASSQAGLAGGRHYEQYF,TGTGCCAGCAGCCAAGCCGGGCTAGCGGGGGGGCGACACTACGAGCAGTACTTC
.,TRBJ1-2,.,TRBV18,CASSPNSRANYGYTF,TGTGCCAGCTCACCAAACTCCCGAGCTAACTATGGCTACACCTTC
TRBD2,TRBJ2-2,.,TRBV7-6,CASSAGGPNTGELFF,TGTGCCAGCAGCGCGGGGGGGCCGAACACCGGGGAGCTGTTTTTT
.,TRBJ2-6,.,TRBV5-1,CASSFFSGANVLTF,TGCGCCAGCAGTTTCTTCTCTGGGGCCAACGTCCTGACTTTC
TRBD1,TRBJ1-5,.,TRBV18,CASSPGTGQGNQPQHF,TGTGCCAGCTCACCTGGGACAGGCCAAGGGAATCAGCCCCAGCATTTT
.,TRBJ1-6,.,TRBV27,CASSPRTEFYNSPLHF,TGTGCCAGCAGTCCAAGGACAGAATTTTATAATTCACCCCTCCACTTT
.,TRBJ1-6,once,TRBV25-1,CASSDREINSPLHF,TGTGCCAGCAGTGACCGGGAGATAAATTCACCCCTCCACTTT
.,TRBJ1-6,.,TRBV27,CASSLSLGGSRSFNSPLHF,TGTGCCAGCAGTTTATCTCTGGGAGGCAGCCGAAGCTTTAATTCACCCCTCCACTTT
.,TRBJ1-2,.,TRBV7-8,CASSLASRGLEYYGYTF,TGTGCCAGCAGCTTAGCATCACGGGGGTTGGAGTATTATGGCTACACCTTC
.,TRBJ1-5,.,TRBV19,CARMWTKSNQPQHF,TGTGCCAGGATGTGGACAAAAAGCAATCAGCCCCAGCATTTT
.,TRBJ1-2,.,TRBV19,CASSVDSNYGYTF,TGTGCCAGTAGTGTCGACAGCAACTATGGCTACACCTTC
TRBD1,TRBJ2-1,.,TRBV6-6,CASQPGQGEYEQFF,TGTGCCAGCCAACCGGGACAGGGGGAATATGAGCAGTTCTTC
.,TRBJ2-6,.,TRBV9,CASSSDRSSGANVLTF,TGTGCCAGCAGCTCCGACAGGTCCTCTGGGGCCAACGTCCTGACTTTC
.,TRBJ2-2,.,TRBV27,CASSTTNTGELFF,TGTGCCAGCAGCACCACAAACACCGGGGAGCTGTTTTTT
.,TRBJ2-5,.,TRBV5-1,CASSFSAQETQYF,TGCGCCAGCAGCTTTTCCGCGCAAGAGACCCAGTACTTC
TRBD1,TRBJ1-5,once,TRBV6-5,CASSWTGDMKASQHF,TGTGCCAGCAGTTGGACAGGGGACATGAAAGCGTCCCAGCATTTT
.,TRBJ1-1,.,TRBV27,CASSEFGGRTEAFF,TGTGCCAGCAGTGAGTTCGGGGGAAGGACTGAAGCTTTCTTT
TRBD1,TRBJ1-1,.,TRBV4-1,CASSQSPGTGNTEAFF,TGCGCCAGCAGCCAGTCCCCCGGGACAGGGAACACTGAAGCTTTCTTT
TRBD2,TRBJ2-1,once,TRBV6-1,CASSESGGRNEQFF,TGTGCCAGCAGTGAGTCGGGGGGGCGCAATGAGCAGTTCTTC
TRBD1,TRBJ2-1,once,TRBV15,CATSFDRGHNEQFF,TGTGCCACCAGCTTCGACAGGGGCCACAATGAGCAGTTCTTC
.,TRBJ1-1,few,TRBV2,CASSETSALNTEAFF,TGTGCCAGCAGTGAGACTTCAGCGTTGAACACTGAAGCTTTCTTT
TRBD1,TRBJ1-1,.,TRBV18,CASSLTGDTEAFF,TGTGCCAGCTCACTTACAGGGGACACTGAAGCTTTCTTT
TRBD1,TRBJ2-4,.,TRBV2,CASSGGGAGNIQYF,TGTGCCAGCAGTGGAGGGGGCGCGGGAAACATTCAGTACTTC
.,TRBJ2-5,.,TRBV9,CASSESGGPETQYF,TGTGCCAGCAGCGAGTCCGGGGGGCCGGAGACCCAGTACTTC
.,TRBJ1-1,.,TRBV9,CASSADSHTLEGTEAFF,TGTGCCAGCAGCGCTGACAGTCACACCTTGGAGGGAACTGAAGCTTTCTTT
.,TRBJ2-3,.,TRBV2,CASSEFASIRRITDTQYF,TGTGCCAGCAGTGAATTTGCCTCCATACGGAGGATAACAGATACGCAGTATTTT
TRBD2,TRBJ2-6,.,TRBV10-3,CAIRRLAGESSGANVLTF,TGTGCCATCAGGAGACTAGCGGGGGAGAGCTCTGGGGCCAACGTCCTGACTTTC
.,TRBJ2-2,.,TRBV7-3,CASSLKQAGELFF,TGTGCCAGCAGCTTAAAGCAGGCCGGGGAGCTGTTTTTT
TRBD1,TRBJ2-7,.,TRBV11-1,CASSHYPGQGHEQYF,TGTGCCAGCAGCCATTACCCGGGACAGGGCCACGAGCAGTACTTC
TRBD1,TRBJ2-6,.,TRBV7-9,CASSSNRGLGANVLTF,TGTGCCAGCAGCTCCAACAGGGGGCTCGGGGCCAACGTCCTGACTTTC
TRBD2,TRBJ2-1,.,TRBV27,CASSPAAGEFYNEQFF,TGTGCCAGCAGTCCAGCCGCGGGGGAATTCTACAATGAGCAGTTCTTC
.,TRBJ1-1,few,TRBV29-1,CSVDGGLIEAFF,TGCAGCGTTGACGGGGGGCTAATAGAAGCTTTCTTT
.,TRBJ1-2,.,TRBV4-1,CASSLERDTGYTF,TGCGCCAGCAGCTTAGAACGAGATACTGGCTACACCTTC
TRBD1,TRBJ1-2,.,TRBV28,CASSLYRGNYGYTF,TGTGCCAGCAGTTTATACAGGGGTAACTATGGCTACACCTTC
.,TRBJ1-1,.,TRBV19,CASSIQGMNTEAFF,TGTGCCAGTAGTATACAGGGGATGAACACTGAAGCTTTCTTT
.,TRBJ2-1,.,TRBV7-3,CASSPSGGLSSYNEQFF,TGTGCCAGCAGCCCATCGGGGGGCCTTAGCTCCTACAATGAGCAGTTCTTC
TRBD2,TRBJ2-5,.,TRBV2,CASQDLAGGTQYF,TGTGCCAGCCAGGACCTCGCGGGGGGGACCCAGTACTTC
TRBD2,TRBJ2-6,.,TRBV19,CASSISSGGSNVLTF,TGTGCCAGTAGTATTTCTAGCGGGGGGTCCAACGTCCTGACTTTC